The 19 T cell receptor beta chains below all came from one sample that was sequenced in a study of blood T cell repertoires in COVID-19. The protocol was immunoSEQ multiplex PCR, while the TCRdb copy is restricted to in-frame clones and leaves out a portion. Found here are around 340,000 clones, around four fifths of them singletons; the top ten hold 2.5% to 3.5%. Sample: peripheral blood. These receptors all stem from a man between 25 and 39 years old with active or convalescent COVID-19.

This clone was recorded once. This chain joins TRBV6-5 and TRBJ1-6; D ambiguous. The CDR3 spans 16 residues. Trimming left V 2 bases short and J 0 bases short, with 8 bases between. From germline, CDR1 is MNHEY and CDR2 SVGAGI. The CDR3 DNA reads as TGTGCCAGCAGTTACCGTCCCTCCTCCTATAATTCACCCCTCCACTTT. Protein sequence: CASSYRPSSYNSPLHF.

This chain links TRBV18 with TRBJ1-2, with D maybe TRBD1 (6 bases). V was clipped by 3 bases and J by 6 bases, with 8 bases between them. The CDR3 loop spans 12 amino acids. CDR1 is KGHSH and CDR2 is LQKENI in the germline V gene. The CDR3 protein is CASSPTGDGYTF. CDR3 nucleotide sequence: TGTGCCAGCTCACCGACAGGTGATGGCTACACCTTC.

The rearrangement uses TRBV29-1 and TRBJ2-7, with 7 bases matching TRBD2. The CDR3 extends over 11 amino acids. CDR1 is SQVTM, CDR2 ANQGSEA, per germline. V was clipped by 4 bases and J by 7 bases; unmatched bases: 4. CDR3 in DNA: TGCAGCGTTGCCGTCGGGGGGGAGCAGTACTTC. It encodes CSVAVGGEQYF.

The chain has TRBV28 and TRBJ2-3; 9 nucleotides align to TRBD2. Germline V gene data show CDR1 as MDHEN and CDR2 as SYDVKM. CDR3 length equals 16 residues. V shed 5 bases, J shed 6 bases, and the junction held 12 bases outside the gene matches. CDR3 sequence: CASSPPSGTKGDTQYF. The CDR3 DNA reads TGTGCCAGCAGTCCCCCTAGCGGGACGAAAGGGGATACGCAGTATTTT.

The rearrangement uses TRBV11-2 and TRBJ2-7, with 9 bases that match TRBD2. The CDR3 is 16 amino acids. The germline gives CDR1 SGHAT, CDR2 FQNNGV. The J segment lost 0 bases and the V segment lost 5 bases, leaving 8 bases of the junction unmatched. DNA of the CDR3: TGTGCCAGCAGCCGCAGCCTAGCGGGAAGCTCCTACGAGCAGTACTTC. Translated: CASSRSLAGSSYEQYF.

V usage is TRBV19 and J usage is TRBJ1-2, with 10 bases fitting TRBD1. This CDR3 contains 16 residues. CDR1 and CDR2 (germline): LNHDA, SQIVND (reference sequence). V was clipped by 7 bases and J by 8 bases; unmatched bases: 16. In nucleotides, the CDR3 is TGTGCCAGTACCCCGACAGGGGGACAGGGGCAGGGCGGCTACACCTTC. It yields the protein CASTPTGGQGQGGYTF. The complete variable domain, with remaining parts taken from reference TRBV19 and TRBJ1-2, reads DGGITQSPKYLFRKEGQNVTLSCEQNLNHDAMYWYRQDPGQGLRLIYYSQIVNDFQKGDIAEGYSVSREKKESFPLTVTSAQKNPTAFYLCASTPTGGQGQGGYTFGSGTRLTVV.

In its sample, this clone was seen a few times. The J gene is TRBJ2-3, the V gene TRBV30; the match to TRBD2 covers 10 bases. V dropped 3 bases and J dropped 5; count of bases not matched to a gene: 8. This CDR3 spans 15 amino acids. CDR1 is GTSNPN, CDR2 SVGIG, per germline (reference sequence). This CDR3 reads CAWSPSGRGGDTQYF. For the CDR3, the DNA is TGTGCCTGGAGCCCCAGCGGGAGGGGTGGAGATACGCAGTATTTT.

The table lists this clone with a count of one. V and J are TRBV15 and TRBJ1-2, with D possibly being TRBD1 (5 bases). The CDR3 consists of 14 residues. Deletions cut 0 bases from V and 3 bases from J, with 8 bases between. Germline loops: CDR1 LNHNV, CDR2 YYDKDF (reference sequence). The CDR3 reads CATSRDMTDYGYTF. For the CDR3, the DNA is TGTGCCACCAGCAGAGATATGACAGACTATGGCTACACCTTC. The entire variable domain, with the rest obtained from reference TRBV15 and TRBJ1-2, is as follows: DAMVIQNPRYQVTQFGKPVTLSCSQTLNHNVMYWYQQKSSQAPKLLFHYYDKDFNNEADTPDNFQSRRPNTSFCFLDIRSPGLGDTAMYLCATSRDMTDYGYTFGSGTRLTVV.

V is TRBV7-6 and J is TRBJ2-5; tentative D call: TRBD1 (5 bases). CDR1 is SGHVS, CDR2 FNYEAQ, per germline. CDR3 length: 14 amino acids. Trimming removed 5 bases from V and 4 bases from J, with 14 bases in between. For the CDR3, the DNA is TGTGCCAGCAGCCAAAGGTGGGGCGGAGAGACCCAGTACTTC. Its protein product is CASSQRWGGETQYF.

The rearrangement uses TRBV3-1 (or the pseudogene TRBV3-2) and TRBJ1-2; D unresolved. CDR3 length: 18 amino acids. Germline V gene data show CDR1 as LGHDT and CDR2 as YNNKEL (reference sequence). V dropped 2 bases and J dropped 5 bases, with 24 bases sitting between them. CDR3 bases: TGTGCCAGCAGCCAATACGGGCGGGGAACGAGAAGGTATTATGGCTACACCTTC. As protein: CASSQYGRGTRRYYGYTF.

V usage is TRBV12-3 or TRBV12-4 and J usage is TRBJ2-7; no clear D gene. This CDR3 is 13 amino acids long. The V end was cut by 3 bases, the J end by 3 bases, with 9 bases between. The CDR3 sequence: CASSFAVSYEQYF. CDR3 sequence (DNA): TGTGCCAGCAGTTTTGCTGTCAGCTACGAGCAGTACTTC.

The CDR3 here is CASSYVTGRGYEQYF. The CDR3 DNA follows: TGTGCCAGCAGTTATGTGACTGGGCGGGGATACGAGCAGTACTTC. V usage is TRBV6-2 or TRBV6-3 and J usage is TRBJ2-7, with a tentative D call TRBD2 (6 bases). The germline V and J ends were trimmed by 3 bases and 4 bases, with 16 bases remaining between them. Germline-derived CDR1 and CDR2 are MNHEY and SVGEGT. This CDR3 contains 15 residues.

This clone was seen just once. The CDR3, as DNA: TGTGCCAGTAGTATTGGAGGGACTAGCGGGAGGTCCTACGAGCAGTACTTC. Protein sequence: CASSIGGTSGRSYEQYF. The rearrangement links TRBV19 to TRBJ2-7, with TRBD2 identical over 15 bases. The germline gives CDR1 LNHDA, CDR2 SQIVND (reference sequence). CDR3 size: 17 residues. V lost 3 bases and J lost 1; bases outside the gene matches: 4.

The rearrangement uses TRBV7-6 and TRBJ2-5; no clear D. From germline, CDR1 is SGHVS and CDR2 FNYEAQ. Trimming cost V 0 bases and J 5 bases, with 16 bases left between them. CDR3 length: 16 amino acids. In DNA, the CDR3 is TGTGCCAGCAGCTTAGCGTATAGGCGGAGCCAGGAGACCCAGTACTTC. Its translation is CASSLAYRRSQETQYF. Full variable domain (remainder filled in from reference TRBV7-6 and TRBJ2-5): GAGVSQSPRYKVTKRGQDVALRCDPISGHVSLYWYRQALGQGPEFLTYFNYEAQQDKSGLPNDRFSAERPEGSISTLTIQRTEQRDSAMYRCASSLAYRRSQETQYFGPGTRLLVL.

The chain carries TRBV11-2 and TRBJ2-1; TRBD2 matches at 10 bases. CDR1 and CDR2 (germline): SGHAT, FQNNGV. V lost 3 bases, J lost 9 bases, and 14 bases stayed unmatched. The CDR3 covers 17 residues. The CDR3 bases are TGTGCCAGCAGCTTGTCGTGGGCTAGCGGGAGTAATGTTGAGCAGTTCTTC. It is translated as CASSLSWASGSNVEQFF.

The V call is TRBV24-1, the J call TRBJ1-2, with 7 bases fitting TRBD1. CDR1 is KGHDR and CDR2 is SFDVKD in the germline V gene. The length of the CDR3 is 14 residues. V was clipped by 2 bases and J by 2 bases; unmatched bases: 1. The CDR3: CATSDWTGNYGYTF. The CDR3, as DNA: TGTGCCACCAGTGATTGGACAGGCAACTATGGCTACACCTTC.

The chain combines TRBV30 with TRBJ1-2, with D perhaps matching TRBD1 (5 bases). The CDR3 is made up of 14 amino acids. Trimming stripped 0 bases from V and 1 base from J, with 9 bases between. CDR1 and CDR2 (germline): GTSNPN, SVGIG (reference sequence). The CDR3 bases are TGTGCCTGGAGTGTACTGGGGCTTAACTATGGCTACACCTTC. Translation: CAWSVLGLNYGYTF.

The chain uses TRBV7-2 and TRBJ1-6; a possible D gene is TRBD1 (5 bases). From germline, CDR1 is SGHTA and CDR2 FQGNSA. This CDR3 spans 14 amino acids. V was trimmed by 6 bases and J by 10 bases, leaving 16 bases between them. The CDR3 DNA sequence: TGTGCCAGCAGACTAGCGGGGGAGAGGTCACCCCTCCACTTT. Translating gives CASRLAGERSPLHF.

The rearrangement uses TRBV4-3 and TRBJ2-5; weak D call: TRBD2 (5 bases). The V and J ends lost 0 bases and 3 bases respectively, with 8 bases between them. This CDR3 has 14 amino acids. The germline V gene has CDR1 LGHNA and CDR2 YSLEER. Written as DNA, the CDR3 is TGCGCCAGCAGCCAAGACCGGACTGAAGAGACCCAGTACTTC. Amino acid sequence: CASSQDRTEETQYF.